This T cell receptor beta chain was sequenced in a study of blood T cell repertoires in COVID-19. Study-level background: Samples taken during acute and convalescent COVID-19 were collected in the United States, Italy and Spain. PBMCs, B-cell-depleted T cells, or T cells were the source of the cDNA or gDNA that made up the material.

Original data processing: Amplification with reference gene primers provided the estimates of nucleated cell counts. Only in-frame clones appear in the TCRdb table, and some are missing; sequencing was by immunoSEQ multiplex PCR. The DNA was the basis for D and trimming; V, J and clone size are from that table. The data show approximately 140,000 clones, almost 90% seen once. This clone has more than one count but fewer than ten. V lost 8 bases and J lost 0, with 12 bases in between. CDR1 and CDR2 (germline): SGHVS, FQNEAQ. The length of the CDR3 is 14 residues. The TCR sequence derives from a woman aged 55-69 years with acute or convalescent COVID-19. The sequencing input was peripheral blood. V is TRBV7-8 and J is TRBJ2-3; the D gene is possibly TRBD2 (6 bases). In DNA form, the CDR3 reads TGTGCCAGCTTCCCGGGACTTAGCACAGATACGCAGTATTTT. Translating it yields CASFPGLSTDTQYF.